Each of the 13 T cell receptor beta chains below was sequenced from the same sample in a study of shared clonotypes between healthy human individuals. Sequencing used immunoSEQ multiplex PCR; TCRdb keeps in-frame clones, though not all of them. The data hold approximately 940,000 clones, with over 75% observed a single time. The sample was memory CD4+ T cells sorted from blood. Regarding subset: CD45RA-negative fraction. The source of these receptors is a man between 18 and 35 years old in good health.

The V gene is TRBV7-9, the J gene TRBJ2-3; TRBD2 aligns across 14 bases. The CDR3 totals 16 residues. V was clipped by 5 bases and J by 3 bases; unmatched bases: 4. Germline V CDR1 and CDR2: SEHNR, FQNEAQ (reference sequence). CDR3 sequence: CASSEGTSGRTDTQYF. CDR3 nucleotide sequence: TGTGCCAGCAGCGAAGGGACTAGCGGGAGAACAGATACGCAGTATTTT. Based on the CDR3 plus reference TRBV7-9 and TRBJ2-3, the full variable domain is DTGVSQNPRHKITKRGQNVTFRCDPISEHNRLYWYRQTLGQGPEFLTYFQNEAQLEKSRLLSDRFSAERPKGSFSTLEIQRTEQGDSAMYLCASSEGTSGRTDTQYFGPGTRLTVL.

V gene TRBV5-5 combines with J gene TRBJ2-7; no definite D call. The V gene lost 4 bases and the J gene lost 0 bases, with 14 bases spanning the gap. The CDR3 totals 15 residues. Germline CDR1 is SGHKS and CDR2 is YYEKEE (reference sequence). In DNA form, the CDR3 reads TGTGCCAGCAGCCCTGGGCCCGTGGCCTCCTACGAGCAGTACTTC. Its protein is CASSPGPVASYEQYF.

Only one count was recorded for this clone. This rearrangement joins TRBV5-1 to TRBJ2-1; 13 positions match TRBD2. The germline V gene has CDR1 SGHRS and CDR2 YFSETQ. This CDR3 is 15 amino acids long. V was pared by 5 bases and J by 3 bases, with 2 bases of the junction left unmatched. Written as DNA, the CDR3 is TGCGCCAGCAGTAGGACTAGCGGGGGCTACAATGAGCAGTTCTTC. Translation gives CASSRTSGGYNEQFF.

The chain has TRBV18 and TRBJ1-6; D remains ambiguous. In germline, CDR1 is KGHSH, CDR2 LQKENI. The CDR3 is 14 residues long. With 2 bases removed from V and 7 bases from J, the gap between germline ends came to 9 bases. Here the CDR3 reads CASSPTGKNSPLHF. Here the CDR3 DNA reads TGTGCCAGCTCACCAACGGGAAAGAATTCACCCCTCCACTTT.

This clone has a handful of counts. The chain uses TRBV5-1 and TRBJ1-1; perhaps TRBD1 as D (6 bases). The ends were cut back, 0 bases at V and 1 base at J, with 13 bases in the middle. The CDR3 runs to 16 residues. Germline values: CDR1 SGHRS, CDR2 YFSETQ. The CDR3 loop is CASSLDRAQTNTEAFF. CDR3 DNA: TGCGCCAGCAGCTTGGACAGGGCGCAAACGAACACTGAAGCTTTCTTT.

The J gene is TRBJ1-1, the V gene TRBV7-2; 8 bases fit TRBD1. In germline, CDR1 is SGHTA, CDR2 FQGNSA. Trimming took 1 base from V and 2 from J; bases not matched to a gene: 6. The CDR3 extends over 16 amino acids. The CDR3 loop is CASSLGRTGLNTEAFF. The CDR3 nucleotides are TGTGCCAGCAGCTTAGGTAGGACAGGGTTAAACACTGAAGCTTTCTTT.

The chain couples TRBV9 to TRBJ2-2; D gene ambiguous. Trimming removed 2 bases at V and 8 bases at J, with 7 bases between. The CDR3 consists of 12 residues. Germline lookup yields CDR1 SGDLS and CDR2 YYNGEE. The CDR3 DNA reads as TGTGCCAGCAGCGTGTATGGTGGGGAGCTGTTTTTT. This encodes CASSVYGGELFF.

Concerning this clone itself: The sample contains more than one DNA sequence encoding this CDR3. Written as DNA, the CDR3 is TGTGCCAGCAGCGTAGACAGCGCAACTAATGAAAAACTGTTTTTT. This encodes CASSVDSATNEKLFF. V and J are TRBV9 and TRBJ1-4, with D uncertain. Per the germline V gene, CDR1 is SGDLS and CDR2 is YYNGEE. The CDR3 has 15 amino acids. V was shortened by 0 bases and J by 0 bases, with 6 bases between the two germline ends.

The chain recombines TRBV7-2 with TRBJ2-2, with 14 bases aligning to TRBD2. The germline gives CDR1 SGHTA, CDR2 FQGNSA. CDR3 length: 16 amino acids. Germline trimming cut 4 bases from V and 7 bases from J; bases unmatched to any gene: 5. CDR3 amino acids: CASSSGLAGAVGELFF. The CDR3 nucleotides read TGTGCCAGCAGCTCGGGACTAGCGGGAGCGGTCGGGGAGCTGTTTTTT.

The chain links TRBV19 to TRBJ1-5, with 8 bases matching TRBD1. The CDR3 contains 12 residues. The germline V gene encodes CDR1 LNHDA and CDR2 SQIVND (reference sequence). V dropped 5 bases and J dropped 9; count of bases not matched to a gene: 3. This CDR3 is CASSDDRGPQHF. CDR3 nucleotide sequence: TGTGCCAGTAGTGATGACAGGGGGCCCCAGCATTTT.

This clone was seen a handful of times. This rearrangement joins TRBV5-5 to TRBJ1-5; no firm D call. The CDR3 contains 13 residues. Between the trimmed V and J ends, which lost 0 bases and 3 bases, there was a span of 4 bases. Germline V gene sequence: CDR1 SGHKS, CDR2 YYEKEE (reference sequence). CDR3 loop: CASSLVYNQPQHF. CDR3 in DNA: TGTGCCAGCAGCTTGGTTTACAATCAGCCCCAGCATTTT. The variable domain in full, completed from reference TRBV5-5 and TRBJ1-5, reads DAGVTQSPTHLIKTRGQQVTLRCSPISGHKSVSWYQQVLGQGPQFIFQYYEKEERGRGNFPDRFSARQFPNYSSELNVNALLLGDSALYLCASSLVYNQPQHFGDGTRLSIL.

V usage is TRBV2 and J usage is TRBJ2-4; 9 bases match TRBD1. Germline lookup yields CDR1 SNHLY and CDR2 FYNNEI. V lost 6 bases, J lost 4 bases, and 7 bases stayed unmatched. The CDR3 contains 15 residues. CDR3 region: CASRPPGTGKNIQYF. The CDR3 bases are TGTGCCAGCAGACCCCCCGGGACAGGGAAAAACATTCAGTACTTC.

This clone occurred many times. J is TRBJ2-3 and V is TRBV5-4, with 9 bases fitting TRBD2. Trimming took 4 bases from V and 3 from J; bases not matched to a gene: 9. CDR1 SGHNT and CDR2 YYREEE come from the germline V gene (reference sequence). The CDR3 totals 16 residues. CDR3 sequence reads: CASSTATSGGTDTQYF. The CDR3 coding sequence is TGTGCCAGCAGCACAGCGACTAGCGGAGGGACAGATACGCAGTATTTT.